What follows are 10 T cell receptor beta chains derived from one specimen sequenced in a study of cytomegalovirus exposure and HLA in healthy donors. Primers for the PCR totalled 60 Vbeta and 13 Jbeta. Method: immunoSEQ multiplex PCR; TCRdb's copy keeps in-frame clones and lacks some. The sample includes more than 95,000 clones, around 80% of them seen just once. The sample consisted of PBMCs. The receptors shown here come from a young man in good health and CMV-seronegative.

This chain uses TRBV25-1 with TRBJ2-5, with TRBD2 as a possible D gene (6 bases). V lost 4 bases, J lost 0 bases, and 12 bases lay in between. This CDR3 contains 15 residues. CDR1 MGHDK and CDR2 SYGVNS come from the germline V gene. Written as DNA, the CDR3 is TGTGCCAGCAGTGCCCACCGGGGGAACCAAGAGACCCAGTACTTC. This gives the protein CASSAHRGNQETQYF.

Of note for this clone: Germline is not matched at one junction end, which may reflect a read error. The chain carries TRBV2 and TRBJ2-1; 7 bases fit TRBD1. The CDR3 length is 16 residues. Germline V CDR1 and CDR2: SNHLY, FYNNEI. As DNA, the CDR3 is TGTGCCAGCAGGGAAGGGACAGTCGGCTCCTACAATGAGCAGTTCTTC. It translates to CASREGTVGSYNEQFF.

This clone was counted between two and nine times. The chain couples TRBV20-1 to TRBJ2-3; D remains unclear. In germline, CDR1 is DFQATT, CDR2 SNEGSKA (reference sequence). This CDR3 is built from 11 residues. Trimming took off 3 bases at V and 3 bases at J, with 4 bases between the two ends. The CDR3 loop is CSASLTDTQYF. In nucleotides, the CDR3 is TGCAGTGCTAGCTTAACAGATACGCAGTATTTT.

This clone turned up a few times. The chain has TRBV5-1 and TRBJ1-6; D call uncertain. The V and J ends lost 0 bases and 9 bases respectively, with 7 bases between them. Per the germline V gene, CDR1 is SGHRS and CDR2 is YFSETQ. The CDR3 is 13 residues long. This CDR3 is CASSLGAVSPLHF. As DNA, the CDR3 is TGCGCCAGCAGCTTGGGAGCGGTTTCACCCCTCCACTTT.

CDR3 in amino acids: CASSLKGNSNYGYTF. The CDR3 coding sequence is TGTGCCAGCAGTTTAAAGGGGAACTCTAACTATGGCTACACCTTC. This chain uses TRBV27 with TRBJ1-2; tentatively, D is TRBD1 (5 bases). The germline V and J ends were trimmed by 2 bases and 0 bases, with 10 bases remaining between them. Germline loops: CDR1 MNHEY, CDR2 SMNVEV (reference sequence). The CDR3 is 15 amino acids.

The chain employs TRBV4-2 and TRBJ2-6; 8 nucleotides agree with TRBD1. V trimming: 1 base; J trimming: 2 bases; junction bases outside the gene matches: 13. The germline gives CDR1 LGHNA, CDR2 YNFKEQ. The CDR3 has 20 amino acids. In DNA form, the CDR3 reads TGTGCCAGCAGCCAAGTTGAGGGCAGGGGGCTCGGAGCTGGGGCCAACGTCCTGACTTTC. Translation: CASSQVEGRGLGAGANVLTF.

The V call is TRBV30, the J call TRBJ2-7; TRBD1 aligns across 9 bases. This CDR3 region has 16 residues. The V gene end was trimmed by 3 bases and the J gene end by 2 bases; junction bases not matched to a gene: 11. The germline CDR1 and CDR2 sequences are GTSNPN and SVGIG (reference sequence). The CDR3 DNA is TGTGCCTGGAGAGGTTCCGGGACAGGGTCGGCCTACGAGCAGTACTTC. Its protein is CAWRGSGTGSAYEQYF.

This CDR3 is CASSEFGNRTQRGQYF. CDR3 DNA sequence: TGCGCCAGCAGTGAGTTTGGCAACCGGACACAAAGGGGGCAGTACTTC. The chain is built from TRBV10-2 and TRBJ2-7; D is perhaps TRBD1 (5 bases). Germline CDR1 and CDR2: WSHSY and SAAADI. With 1 base removed from V and 9 bases from J, the gap between germline ends came to 22 bases. The CDR3 consists of 16 residues.

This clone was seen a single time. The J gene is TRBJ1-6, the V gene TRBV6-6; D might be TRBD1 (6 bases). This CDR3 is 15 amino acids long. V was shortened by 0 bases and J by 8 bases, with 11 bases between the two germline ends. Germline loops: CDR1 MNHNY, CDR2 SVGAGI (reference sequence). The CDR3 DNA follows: TGTGCCAGCAGTTACTCAGGCAGGGGAGATTCACCCCTCCACTTT. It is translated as CASSYSGRGDSPLHF.

The CDR3 spells CASSSNRGEQYF. Written as DNA, the CDR3 is TGTGCCAGCAGTTCGAACAGGGGCGAGCAGTACTTC. The V and J genes are TRBV25-1 and TRBJ2-7; 7 nucleotides agree with TRBD1. The V gene's germline CDR1 is MGHDK and CDR2 SYGVNS. The junction had 4 bases not matched to a gene; V was cut back by 5 bases and J by 6 bases. The CDR3 sequence is 12 residues long.